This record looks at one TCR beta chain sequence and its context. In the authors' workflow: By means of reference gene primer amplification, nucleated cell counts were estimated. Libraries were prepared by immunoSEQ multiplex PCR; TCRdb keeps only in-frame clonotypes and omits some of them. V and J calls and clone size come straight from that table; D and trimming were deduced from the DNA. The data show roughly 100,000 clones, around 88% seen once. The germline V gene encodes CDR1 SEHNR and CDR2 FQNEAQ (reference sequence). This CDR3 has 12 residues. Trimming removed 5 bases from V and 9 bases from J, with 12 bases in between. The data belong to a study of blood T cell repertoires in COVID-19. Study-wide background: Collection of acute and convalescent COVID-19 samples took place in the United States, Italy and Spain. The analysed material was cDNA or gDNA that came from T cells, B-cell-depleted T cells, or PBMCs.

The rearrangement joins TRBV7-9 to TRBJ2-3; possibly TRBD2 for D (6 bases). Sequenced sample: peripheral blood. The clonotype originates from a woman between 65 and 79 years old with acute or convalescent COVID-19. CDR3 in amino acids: CASSGEAGTQYF. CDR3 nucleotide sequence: TGTGCCAGCAGCGGAGAGGCGGGAACGCAGTATTTT.